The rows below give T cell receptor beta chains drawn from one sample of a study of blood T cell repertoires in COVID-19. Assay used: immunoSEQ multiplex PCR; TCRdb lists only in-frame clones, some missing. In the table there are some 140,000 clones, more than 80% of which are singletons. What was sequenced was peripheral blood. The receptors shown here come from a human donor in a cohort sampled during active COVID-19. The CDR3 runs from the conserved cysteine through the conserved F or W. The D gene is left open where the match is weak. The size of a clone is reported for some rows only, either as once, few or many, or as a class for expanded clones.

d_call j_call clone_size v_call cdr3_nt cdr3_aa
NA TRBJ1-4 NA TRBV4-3 TGCGCCAGCAGGGGACAAACTAATGAAAAACTGTTTTTT CASRGQTNEKLFF
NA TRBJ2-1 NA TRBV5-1 TGCGCCAGCAGCCCGGACACGAGCTCCTACAATGAGCAGTTCTTC CASSPDTSSYNEQFF
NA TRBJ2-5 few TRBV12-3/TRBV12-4 TGTGCCAGCAGTTGGCGGCCGGAGACCCAGTACTTC CASSWRPETQYF
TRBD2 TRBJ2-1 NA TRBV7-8 TGTGCCAGCAGTTCCATAAGGACTAGCGGGAGGGCCTTAGGGTTGGGTGAGCAGTTCTTC CASSSIRTSGRALGLGEQFF
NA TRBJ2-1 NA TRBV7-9 TGTGCCAGCAGCCTCGGAAGGGGTAGCAGCTACGCGAACTACAATGAGCAGTTCTTC CASSLGRGSSYANYNEQFF
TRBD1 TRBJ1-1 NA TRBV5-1 TGCGCCAGCAGCTTGGGGACAGGGTCGTACACTGAAGCTTTCTTT CASSLGTGSYTEAFF
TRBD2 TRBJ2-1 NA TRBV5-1 TGCGCCAGCGCCGTAGCGGGAGTTACTTACAATGAGCAGTTCTTC CASAVAGVTYNEQFF
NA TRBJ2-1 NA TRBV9 TGTGCCAGCAGCGCCGGGACTTTCAATGAGCAGTTCTTC CASSAGTFNEQFF
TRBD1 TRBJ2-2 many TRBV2 TGTGCCAAGGGGGACAGGGACAACACCGGGGAGCTGTTTTTT CAKGDRDNTGELFF
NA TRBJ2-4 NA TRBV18 TGTGCCAGCTCACCACCGGCAGGGTCCAAAAACATTCAGTACTTC CASSPPAGSKNIQYF
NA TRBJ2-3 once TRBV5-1 TGCGCCAGCAGCTTTGAGGACTCTAGCACAGATACGCAGTATTTT CASSFEDSSTDTQYF
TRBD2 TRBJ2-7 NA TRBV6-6 TGTGCCAGCAGGATGACTAGCGCGACCTACGAGCAGTACTTC CASRMTSATYEQYF
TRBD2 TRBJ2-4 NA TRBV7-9 TGTGCCAGCAGCCGAGGGGAGGGAGCCAAAAACATTCAGTACTTC CASSRGEGAKNIQYF
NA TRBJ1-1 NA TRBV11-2 TGTGCCAGCAGCTCGGAGGGACGGACGAACACTGAAGCTTTCTTT CASSSEGRTNTEAFF
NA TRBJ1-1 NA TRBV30 TGTGCCTGGAAGAGGGGGGGATTGACTGAAGCTTTCTTT CAWKRGGLTEAFF